Listed below are T cell receptor beta chains from one sample, sequenced in a study of identical twins. A single record per CDR3 protein comes from TCRdb applying MiXCR to the 5' RACE reads. This table holds over 550,000 distinct CDR3 sequences, around 7.5% found once. The same data also went into a second study, on yellow fever vaccine responses in identical twins.

The sample taken for sequencing was PBMCs. Receptors were obtained from a woman between 18 and 29 years old in good health. The CDR3 runs from the conserved cysteine through the conserved F or W. Fields, in order: V gene, D gene, J gene, clone size, CDR3 DNA, CDR3 protein. A D gene is named only where the DNA matches it firmly. Expanded clones get a size class; other rows say once, few or many, or leave the size out.

TRBV15,NA,TRBJ1-4,many,TGTGCCACCAGCGAGACCTCATACACTAATGAAAAACTGTTTTTT,CATSETSYTNEKLFF
TRBV20-1,NA,TRBJ2-1,NA,TGCAGTGCTAGAGATAATGGGGACCCCCTGGGGCAGTTCTTC,CSARDNGDPLGQFF
TRBV7-9,TRBD2,TRBJ2-3,many,TGTGCCAGCAGCGTCGGGACTAGCGGGGCTCGTACGCAGTATTTT,CASSVGTSGARTQYF
TRBV19,NA,TRBJ1-1,NA,TGTGCCACTAGGGTGTGGAGTGGCAACACTGAAGCTTTCTTT,CATRVWSGNTEAFF
TRBV10-3,NA,TRBJ2-5,many,TGTGCCATCAGGGAATCAAGGCAGGGCCAAGAGACCCAGTACTTC,CAIRESRQGQETQYF
TRBV5-1,NA,TRBJ2-4,many,TGCGCCAGCAGCTTGAACAGAGGGGACATTCAGTACTTC,CASSLNRGDIQYF
TRBV18,TRBD1,TRBJ2-1,NA,TGTGCCAGCTCAAAACTCGGGACAGTACAGCCCCCTGAGCAGTTCTTC,CASSKLGTVQPPEQFF
TRBV11-1,TRBD2,TRBJ2-7,few,TGTGCCAGCAGCTTGGGAACTAGCGGGAGGACGAGCTCCTACGAGCAGTACTTC,CASSLGTSGRTSSYEQYF
TRBV10-3,TRBD2,TRBJ2-7,many,TGTGCCATCAGTGGGACTAGCGGGATTAACGAGCAGTACTTC,CAISGTSGINEQYF
TRBV5-1,NA,TRBJ1-1,many,TGCGCCAGCAGATATGGGGGACTGAACACTGAAGCTTTCTTT,CASRYGGLNTEAFF
TRBV5-1,NA,TRBJ1-1,many,TGCGCCAGACAGGTGTTAGAAGCTTTCTTT,CARQVLEAFF
TRBV5-1,NA,TRBJ2-1,many,TGCGCCAGCAGCTTTTCTAGTCCCCAAATGAGATACTATGACAATGAGCAGTTCTTC,CASSFSSPQMRYYDNEQFF
TRBV5-1,NA,TRBJ2-5,NA,TGCGCCAGCAAATTCCTACAGGGAGGGACCCAAGAGACCCAGTACTTC,CASKFLQGGTQETQYF
TRBV12-3/TRBV12-4,NA,TRBJ1-1,few,TGTGCCAGCAGTTTCCCTGACAGTGAACTGGAAGCTTTCTTT,CASSFPDSELEAFF
TRBV27,NA,TRBJ1-5,NA,TGTGCCAGCAGTCCCCGCGGACAGATTAGCAATCAGCCCCAGCATTTT,CASSPRGQISNQPQHF
TRBV27,TRBD1,TRBJ2-1,NA,TGTGCCAGCAGTTTACGACAGGGGCACAATGAGCAGTTCTTC,CASSLRQGHNEQFF
TRBV24-1,NA,TRBJ2-1,many,TGTGCCACCAGTGATAGAGTTATCAATGAGCAGTTCTTC,CATSDRVINEQFF
TRBV11-2,NA,TRBJ2-1,NA,TGTGCCAGCAGCCCGATCTCGGGCGGGCAGTTCTTC,CASSPISGGQFF
TRBV3-1,NA,TRBJ1-5,NA,TGTGCCAGCAGCCGAAGTGCGGTGGAGCCCCAGCATTTT,CASSRSAVEPQHF
TRBV4-1,NA,TRBJ2-1,NA,TGCGCCAGCAGCCGGGGGGACAACTCCTACAATGAGCAGTTCTTC,CASSRGDNSYNEQFF
TRBV9,NA,TRBJ1-5,NA,TGTGCCAGCAGCGTTGGGGGGGACCCGAAGAGCAATCAGCCCCAGCATTTT,CASSVGGDPKSNQPQHF
TRBV24-1,TRBD1,TRBJ2-7,NA,TGTGCCACCAGTGATTCCACGGGACAGACTACTTACGAGCAGTACTTC,CATSDSTGQTTYEQYF
TRBV24-1,NA,TRBJ1-4,few,TGTGCCACCAGTGACGCGGTTTCAGAAGAAAAACTGTTTTTT,CATSDAVSEEKLFF
TRBV12-3/TRBV12-4,TRBD2,TRBJ2-1,NA,TGTGCCAGCAGTCCCCGGGGGACTAGCTTGAATGAGCAGTTCTTC,CASSPRGTSLNEQFF
TRBV6-4,NA,TRBJ2-1,many,TGTGCCAGCAGTGACTCACCGACCCTGGTTGCGGGTGAGCAGTTCTTC,CASSDSPTLVAGEQFF
TRBV11-2,TRBD2,TRBJ2-1,NA,TGTGCCAGCAGCTTAACTCTCCTAGCGGGAGTCTCCTACAATGAGCAGTTCTTC,CASSLTLLAGVSYNEQFF
TRBV4-1,TRBD1,TRBJ2-1,many,TGCGCCAGCAGCCAAGGGACAGGGTATTTGAATGCCGACAATGAGCAGTTCTTC,CASSQGTGYLNADNEQFF
TRBV5-1,NA,TRBJ1-1,many,TGCGCCAGCAGCCTGAGAAATCCGAGGGGAAATGAAGCTTTCTTT,CASSLRNPRGNEAFF
TRBV18,TRBD1,TRBJ2-7,NA,TGTGCCAGCTCACTAGACAGGGGGCTGGAGTCCTACGAGCAGTACTTC,CASSLDRGLESYEQYF
TRBV12-3/TRBV12-4,NA,TRBJ1-1,NA,TGTGCCAGCATACCTCAGGTAGGCCAGAACACTGAAGCTTTCTTT,CASIPQVGQNTEAFF
TRBV6-1,TRBD1,TRBJ2-1,many,TGTGCCAGCAGGGACAGGGTATACAATGAGCAGTTCTTC,CASRDRVYNEQFF
TRBV4-1,TRBD1,TRBJ1-5,few,TGCGCCAGCAGCCAAGAGGCGGGGACAGGGGTGGGTCAGCCCCAGCATTTT,CASSQEAGTGVGQPQHF
TRBV10-3,NA,TRBJ2-2,NA,TGTGCCATCAGTGAGGGCCAGGCGAACACCGGGGAGCTGTTTTTT,CAISEGQANTGELFF
TRBV19,NA,TRBJ2-1,few,TGTGCCAGCTCCTCGGATGAGCAGTTCTTC,CASSSDEQFF
TRBV3-1,NA,TRBJ2-5,few,TGTGCCAGCAGCCAAGAGGGTGACAGGAAAGAGACCCAGTACTTC,CASSQEGDRKETQYF
TRBV20-1,TRBD1,TRBJ1-1,few,TGCAGTGCTAGAGGGGTTCTTGACAGGGAGCTTGAAGCTTTCTTT,CSARGVLDRELEAFF
TRBV2,TRBD2,TRBJ2-7,few,TGTGCCGCCCAAGCGGGAGGGCCCCCTGAGCAGTACTTC,CAAQAGGPPEQYF
TRBV7-2,TRBD2,TRBJ2-3,NA,TGTGCCAGCAGCTTAGTTCTAGCGGGGCAGGATACGCAGTATTTT,CASSLVLAGQDTQYF
TRBV24-1,NA,TRBJ2-1,many,TGTGCCACCAGTGATATATATGAGCAGTTCTTC,CATSDIYEQFF
TRBV6-1,TRBD1,TRBJ1-2,few,TGTGCCAGCAGTGAGTCCGGGACAGGGACTCACTACACCTTC,CASSESGTGTHYTF
TRBV5-5,NA,TRBJ2-1,few,TGTGCCAGCAGCTTGGCCCTCGATCGGCGCGAGCAGTTCTTC,CASSLALDRREQFF
TRBV6-5,NA,TRBJ1-6,many,TGTGCCAGCAGTTACTCGGACAGCCGGAGCTCCTATAATTCACCCCTCCACTTT,CASSYSDSRSSYNSPLHF
TRBV13,TRBD2,TRBJ2-5,many,TGTGCCAGCAGCTACTTCGTGGGGGCCCAATGGGCGGGGGGAGAGCCCTACCAAGAGACCCAGTACTTC,CASSYFVGAQWAGGEPYQETQYF
TRBV29-1,TRBD1,TRBJ2-5,few,TGCAGCGTTGCACAGGGGGCCGAGACCCAGTACTTC,CSVAQGAETQYF
TRBV20-1,NA,TRBJ2-3,many,TGCAGTGCCCACATCGACCAGGGAATCCCGACTCCCACAGATACGCAGTATTTT,CSAHIDQGIPTPTDTQYF
TRBV4-2,NA,TRBJ1-4,few,TGTGCCAGCAGCCAAGACCGCAGGGGATGGCTGTTTTTT,CASSQDRRGWLFF
TRBV18,NA,TRBJ2-5,few,TGTGCCAGCTCCCCCGGGGCGGGGAGCTCGGAGACCCAGTACTTC,CASSPGAGSSETQYF
TRBV7-9,TRBD2,TRBJ2-3,few,TGTGCCAGCAGCTTAGCAACTAGCGGCCCTACAGATACGCAGTATTTT,CASSLATSGPTDTQYF